The rows below give T cell receptor beta chains drawn from one sample of a study of graft-versus-host responses after intestinal transplantation. The data were produced by immunoSEQ multiplex PCR, yet TCRdb's version contains in-frame clones alone and is incomplete. The profile shows approximately 97,000 clones, 91% of them singletons. Which antigens these TCRs recognize remains unknown. This material consisted of unstimulated CD4+ T cells sorted from spleen or lymph node cells, taken before transplant. These receptors all come from a human donor who was the organ donor for an intestinal transplant. Each CDR3 is given with its conserved first and last residue. The D gene is left open where the match is weak. Only part of the rows carry a size: once, few, many, or a class if the clone is expanded.

J gene,clone size,V gene,D gene,CDR3 protein,CDR3 DNA
TRBJ1-1,.,TRBV2,TRBD1,CASRATGGVTEAFF,TGTGCCAGCAGGGCAACAGGGGGCGTCACTGAAGCTTTCTTT
TRBJ1-4,.,TRBV4-1,.,CASSQEGRVNEKLFF,TGCGCCAGCAGCCAAGAGGGGAGGGTCAACGAAAAACTGTTTTTT
TRBJ2-5,.,TRBV30,.,CAWRYPGDWELEQYF,TGTGCCTGGAGGTATCCCGGGGACTGGGAATTAGAGCAGTACTTC
TRBJ2-1,.,TRBV5-1,TRBD2,CASASSGGANEQFF,TGCGCCAGCGCCTCTAGCGGGGGGGCCAATGAGCAGTTCTTC
TRBJ1-3,.,TRBV13,TRBD1,CASSLLWDRGSGNTIYF,TGTGCCAGCAGCTTACTATGGGACAGGGGCTCTGGAAACACCATATATTTT
TRBJ1-2,.,TRBV9,TRBD1,CASSSPTGGYYGYTF,TGTGCCAGCAGCTCACCTACAGGGGGCTACTATGGCTACACCTTC
TRBJ1-1,.,TRBV29-1,.,CSVEGGGAENTEAFF,TGCAGCGTTGAAGGGGGGGGCGCAGAAAACACTGAAGCTTTCTTT
TRBJ2-5,.,TRBV9,.,CASSVGSGLPQETQYF,TGTGCCAGCAGCGTAGGGAGTGGACTCCCCCAAGAGACCCAGTACTTC
TRBJ2-7,.,TRBV12-5,.,CASGLVLSLRQSYEQYF,TGTGCTAGTGGTTTGGTACTAAGTTTGAGACAGAGCTACGAGCAGTACTTC
TRBJ2-7,.,TRBV10-3,TRBD2,CAISGSSGGSEQYF,TGTGCCATCAGTGGGTCTAGCGGGGGGTCCGAGCAGTACTTC
TRBJ2-7,.,TRBV9,TRBD2,CASSVGAGGPVEQYF,TGTGCCAGCAGCGTAGGTGCGGGGGGGCCCGTCGAGCAGTACTTC
TRBJ1-2,.,TRBV4-2,TRBD1,CASSPPTGGEGYTF,TGTGCCAGCAGCCCCCCGACAGGGGGCGAGGGCTACACCTTC
TRBJ2-1,.,TRBV11-1,TRBD2,CASSLGTSGGVYNEQFF,TGTGCCAGCAGCTTAGGGACTAGCGGGGGGGTCTACAATGAGCAGTTCTTC
TRBJ1-2,.,TRBV14,TRBD1,CASSHRTGTNYGYTF,TGTGCCAGCAGCCATCGGACAGGGACTAACTATGGCTACACCTTC
TRBJ2-7,.,TRBV28,.,CASSLRGGPDEQYF,TGTGCCAGCAGTTTAAGGGGGGGGCCCGACGAGCAGTACTTC
TRBJ1-1,.,TRBV7-9,.,CASSLVTSRTEAFF,TGTGCCAGCAGCTTAGTCACAAGTCGCACTGAAGCTTTCTTT
TRBJ1-1,.,TRBV4-1,TRBD1,CASSQGQGADTEAFF,TGCGCCAGCAGCCAAGGTCAGGGGGCCGACACTGAAGCTTTCTTT
TRBJ1-6,.,TRBV27,.,CASSTDGQPLLNSPLHF,TGTGCCAGCAGTACCGACGGACAGCCTTTGTTGAATTCACCCCTCCACTTT
TRBJ1-4,.,TRBV4-3,.,CASSQDGPTTNEKLFF,TGCGCCAGCAGCCAAGATGGGCCTACAACTAATGAAAAACTGTTTTTT
TRBJ2-7,.,TRBV5-1,.,CASSLFGGLNYEQYF,TGCGCCAGCAGCTTGTTCGGGGGACTGAACTACGAGCAGTACTTC
TRBJ1-1,.,TRBV5-1,TRBD1,CASSWDVDRGALNTEAFF,TGCGCCAGCAGCTGGGACGTGGACAGGGGGGCCTTGAACACTGAAGCTTTCTTT
TRBJ1-3,few,TRBV4-1,.,CASSQGAAFSGNTIYF,TGCGCCAGCAGCCAAGGGGCAGCCTTCTCTGGAAACACCATATATTTT
TRBJ2-7,.,TRBV30,TRBD2,CAWSVGAGGPFEQYF,TGTGCCTGGAGTGTTGGGGCGGGGGGGCCCTTCGAGCAGTACTTC
TRBJ1-4,few,TRBV19,.,CASTFDRLKEKLFF,TGTGCCAGTACCTTCGACAGGCTAAAGGAAAAACTGTTTTTT
TRBJ2-7,once,TRBV4-1,.,CASSQGPGHGTYEQYF,TGCGCCAGCAGCCAAGGCCCGGGACATGGGACCTACGAGCAGTACTTC
TRBJ2-1,.,TRBV29-1,.,CSVDSGYNEQFF,TGCAGCGTTGACTCAGGGTACAATGAGCAGTTCTTC
TRBJ2-3,few,TRBV6-6,.,CASSYSLVTPDTQYF,TGTGCCAGCAGTTACTCACTAGTAACCCCAGATACGCAGTATTTT
TRBJ2-3,.,TRBV4-2,.,CASSQDAMTDTQYF,TGTGCCAGCAGCCAAGATGCGATGACAGATACGCAGTATTTT
TRBJ1-5,few,TRBV15,TRBD1,CATSGETGVLNQPQHF,TGTGCCACCAGCGGAGAAACAGGGGTTCTCAATCAGCCCCAGCATTTT
TRBJ1-2,once,TRBV6-6,.,CASSYPRAGYTF,TGTGCCAGCAGTTACCCCAGGGCCGGCTACACCTTC
TRBJ1-5,.,TRBV6-1,.,CASSDDPTGYLTYSNQPQHF,TGTGCCAGCAGTGACGACCCGACAGGATATCTAACATATAGCAATCAGCCCCAGCATTTT
TRBJ2-7,.,TRBV23-1,.,CASSQSRYEQYF,TGCGCCAGCAGTCAATCCAGGTACGAGCAGTACTTC
TRBJ2-7,.,TRBV7-2,.,CASSSRAGPSSYEQYF,TGTGCCAGCAGCTCCCGAGCGGGCCCGAGCTCCTACGAGCAGTACTTC
TRBJ2-1,.,TRBV4-2,TRBD2,CASSQGRTSGGGDEQFF,TGTGCCAGCAGCCAAGGCCGGACTAGCGGGGGTGGCGATGAGCAGTTCTTC
TRBJ2-3,.,TRBV7-9,TRBD2,CASSAIAGGRDTQYF,TGTGCCAGCAGCGCGATAGCGGGGGGGCGGGATACGCAGTATTTT
TRBJ1-6,.,TRBV9,TRBD1,CASSVGQGNSPLHF,TGTGCCAGCAGCGTTGGACAGGGAAATTCACCCCTCCACTTT
TRBJ1-1,.,TRBV4-1,.,CASSQDPGSGGAFF,TGCGCCAGCAGCCAAGATCCCGGGTCCGGGGGAGCTTTCTTT
TRBJ1-2,.,TRBV23-1,TRBD1,CASSRTGQGNYGYTF,TGCGCCAGCAGTCGAACAGGACAGGGGAACTATGGCTACACCTTC
TRBJ2-7,.,TRBV27,TRBD2,CASNPSRGGNYEQYF,TGTGCCAGCAACCCCTCCCGGGGGGGCAACTACGAGCAGTACTTC
TRBJ1-2,.,TRBV19,.,CASRVDISYGYTF,TGTGCCAGTAGGGTCGACATTAGCTATGGCTACACCTTC
TRBJ2-6,.,TRBV9,.,CASSVYAGITSGANVLTF,TGTGCCAGCAGCGTATATGCAGGTATAACCTCTGGGGCCAACGTCCTGACTTTC
TRBJ2-7,.,TRBV18,.,CASSPYKGRGLYEQYF,TGTGCCAGCTCACCCTACAAAGGACGCGGGCTCTACGAGCAGTACTTC
TRBJ2-1,.,TRBV6-5,.,CASSSYRVSGDEQFF,TGTGCCAGCAGTTCGTACAGGGTATCTGGCGATGAGCAGTTCTTC
TRBJ2-2,few,TRBV7-3,.,CASSLKGRTGELFF,TGTGCCAGCAGCTTAAAGGGGCGAACTGGGGAGCTGTTTTTT
TRBJ1-4,.,TRBV5-1,.,CASSLAGGREKLFF,TGCGCCAGCAGCTTGGCGGGGGGCCGCGAAAAACTGTTTTTT
TRBJ1-2,once,TRBV19,.,CASSIPGSRSEGYTF,TGTGCCAGTAGTATTCCTGGGAGCCGTTCGGAAGGCTACACCTTC
TRBJ2-6,.,TRBV5-1,.,CASSLVGAGGANVLTF,TGCGCCAGCAGCTTGGTAGGGGCTGGTGGGGCCAACGTCCTGACTTTC
TRBJ2-3,once,TRBV4-2,TRBD2,CASSQVGGGAADTQYF,TGTGCCAGCAGCCAAGTAGGCGGGGGGGCCGCAGATACGCAGTATTTT
TRBJ1-1,.,TRBV11-2,.,CASSYGGTEAFF,TGTGCCAGCAGCTACGGGGGCACTGAAGCTTTCTTT
TRBJ2-7,.,TRBV7-2,.,CASSLARPWSAGYYEQYF,TGTGCCAGCAGCTTAGCGCGTCCTTGGTCGGCAGGCTACTACGAGCAGTACTTC
TRBJ2-1,.,TRBV18,.,CASSQGNEQFF,TGTGCCAGCTCACAGGGGAATGAGCAGTTCTTC
TRBJ2-5,.,TRBV4-3,TRBD2,CASSQGWTSGGETQYF,TGCGCCAGCAGCCAAGGTTGGACTAGCGGGGGAGAGACCCAGTACTTC
TRBJ1-3,few,TRBV9,TRBD1,CASSPRTGRNTIYF,TGTGCCAGCAGCCCACGGACAGGGCGAAACACCATATATTTT